This T cell receptor (beta chain) was identified in a study of T cells in Graves' hyperthyroidism and ophthalmopathy. General study results and limits: A median about 7 months before onset, the model predicted ophthalmopathy.

The V end lost 1 base, the J end lost 4 bases, and 13 bases lay between the germline ends. CDR1 is LGHDT and CDR2 is YNNKEL in the germline V gene (reference sequence). This CDR3 spans 16 amino acids. The TCR beta CDR3 regions underwent amplification using RNA transcripts as the source. HTBI primers were used for first-round RT-PCR of the TCR CDR3. TCRdb passed the multiplex PCR reads through MiXCR, listing each CDR3 protein once. Of 340,000 or so distinct CDR3 sequences listed, 16% were seen once; the top ten hold around a third. Investigators excluded patients with uncontrolled infection, other autoimmune disease, pregnancy or lactation. Diagnosis relied on clinical symptoms, serum thyroxine and TRAb, thyroid ultrasound and orbital computed tomography. This clonotype was picked up many times. Antigen specificity is unknown.

This TCR came from a man between 25 and 39 years old with Graves' hyperthyroidism. This chain joins TRBV3-1 and TRBJ2-2; no clear D. The sequenced sample consisted of blood. The CDR3 sequence is CASSQVLSQRTGELFF. In DNA, the CDR3 is TGTGCCAGCAGCCAAGTATTGTCACAGCGCACCGGGGAGCTGTTTTTT.